This T cell receptor beta chain was retrieved from a study of blood T cell repertoires in COVID-19. Study summary: Samples representing acute and convalescent COVID-19 were sourced from the United States, Italy and Spain. PBMCs, B-cell-depleted T cells, or T cells were the source of the cDNA or gDNA that made up the material.

Method: immunoSEQ multiplex PCR; TCRdb's copy keeps in-frame clones and lacks some. The data show 200,000 to 250,000 clones, more than 75% seen once. Germline loops: CDR1 DFQATT, CDR2 SNEGSKA (reference sequence). This CDR3 spans 15 amino acids. J lost 0 bases, V lost 4 bases, and 5 bases had no gene match. The source is a woman aged 40 to 49 with acute or convalescent COVID-19. The V and J genes are TRBV20-1 and TRBJ2-3, with 9 bases identical to TRBD2. Sequenced sample: peripheral blood. CDR3 nucleotides: TGCAGTGCTACTGAGCGGGAGGTTAGCACAGATACGCAGTATTTT. It specifies CSATEREVSTDTQYF.